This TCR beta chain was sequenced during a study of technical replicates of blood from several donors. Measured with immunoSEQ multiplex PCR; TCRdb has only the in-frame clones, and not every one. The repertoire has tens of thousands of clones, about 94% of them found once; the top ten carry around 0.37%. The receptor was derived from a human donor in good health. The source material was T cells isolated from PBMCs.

The CDR3 here is CASSLDMNTEAFF. The CDR3 nucleotides read TGCGCCAGCAGCTTGGATATGAACACTGAAGCTTTCTTT. The V call is TRBV5-1, the J call TRBJ1-1; D uncertain. The CDR3 runs 13 residues. V lost 0 bases and J 0 bases, leaving 3 bases between the germline ends. Looked up from germline, CDR1 is SGHRS and CDR2 is YFSETQ.